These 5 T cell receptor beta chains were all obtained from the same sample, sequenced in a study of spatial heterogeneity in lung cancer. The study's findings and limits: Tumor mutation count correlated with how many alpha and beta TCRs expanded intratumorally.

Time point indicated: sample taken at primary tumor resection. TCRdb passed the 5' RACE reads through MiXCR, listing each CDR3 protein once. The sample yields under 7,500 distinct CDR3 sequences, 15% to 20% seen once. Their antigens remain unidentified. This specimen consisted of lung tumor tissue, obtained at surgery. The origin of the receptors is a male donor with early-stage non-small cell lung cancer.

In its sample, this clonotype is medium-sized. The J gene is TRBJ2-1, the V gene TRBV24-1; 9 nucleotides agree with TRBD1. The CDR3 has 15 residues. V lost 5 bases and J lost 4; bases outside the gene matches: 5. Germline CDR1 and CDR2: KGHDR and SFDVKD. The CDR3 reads CATSAGGTGYNEQFF. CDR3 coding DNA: TGTGCCACCAGTGCCGGCGGGACAGGGTACAATGAGCAGTTCTTC.

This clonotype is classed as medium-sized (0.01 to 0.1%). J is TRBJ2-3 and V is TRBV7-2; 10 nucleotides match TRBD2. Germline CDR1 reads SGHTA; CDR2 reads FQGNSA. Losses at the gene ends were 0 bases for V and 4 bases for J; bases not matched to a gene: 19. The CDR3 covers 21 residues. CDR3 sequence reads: CASSLAHSGGFYRHTPDTQYF. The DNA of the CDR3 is TGTGCCAGCAGCTTAGCGCATAGCGGGGGGTTCTACCGGCACACTCCAGATACGCAGTATTTT.

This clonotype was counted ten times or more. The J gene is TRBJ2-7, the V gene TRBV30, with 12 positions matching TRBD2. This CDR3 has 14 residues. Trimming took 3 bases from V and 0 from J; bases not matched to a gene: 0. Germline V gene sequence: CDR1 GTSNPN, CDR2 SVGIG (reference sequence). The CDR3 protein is CAWRTSGSSYEQYF. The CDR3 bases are TGTGCCTGGAGGACTAGCGGGAGCTCCTACGAGCAGTACTTC.

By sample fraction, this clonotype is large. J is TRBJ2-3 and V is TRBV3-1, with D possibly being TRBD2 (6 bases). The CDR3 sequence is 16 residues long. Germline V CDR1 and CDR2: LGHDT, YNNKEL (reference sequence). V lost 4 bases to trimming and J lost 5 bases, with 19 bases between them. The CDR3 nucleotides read TGTGCCAGCAGCCCGTCGGCGGGGACCGGGGGAGATACGCAGTATTTT. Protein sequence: CASSPSAGTGGDTQYF.

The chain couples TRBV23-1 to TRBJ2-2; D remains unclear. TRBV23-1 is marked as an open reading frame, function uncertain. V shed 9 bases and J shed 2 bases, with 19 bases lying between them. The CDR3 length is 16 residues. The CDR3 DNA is TGCGCCAGAAATACCTTCATAATAAGTAACACCGGGGAGCTGTTTTTT. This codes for CARNTFIISNTGELFF.